This TCR beta chain was sequenced in a study of shared clonotypes between healthy human individuals. In the case of this clone: What it binds is unknown.

The CDR3 is 13 amino acids. The V gene lost 5 bases and the J gene lost 7 bases, with 12 bases spanning the gap. Germline V CDR1 and CDR2: MDHEN, SYDVKM. Splitting of CD4+ cells produced CD45RA+ naive and CD45RA-negative memory subsets. Sequencing used immunoSEQ multiplex PCR; TCRdb keeps in-frame clones, though not all of them. The sample yields 700,000 or so clones, approximately 79% seen once. Regarding the study as a whole: Clonotypes that were shared across a handful of donors made up approximately 5% of naive CD4 clonotypes.

The receptor's source is a woman in her twenties or thirties in good health. The V gene is TRBV28, the J gene TRBJ1-5; maybe TRBD1 (6 bases). Source material: memory CD4+ T cells sorted from blood. Subset meaning: CD45RA-negative fraction. The CDR3 nucleotides read TGTGCCAGCAGTCCCTACAGGGCCCAGCCCCAGCATTTT. Encoded protein: CASSPYRAQPQHF. Drawing the rest from reference TRBV28 and TRBJ1-5, the complete variable domain is DVKVTQSSRYLVKRTGEKVFLECVQDMDHENMFWYRQDPGLGLRLIYFSYDVKMKEKGDIPEGYSVSREKKERFSLILESASTNQTSMYLCASSPYRAQPQHFGDGTRLSIL.